The 23 T cell receptor beta chains listed next were all sequenced from one sample in a study of T cells in Graves' hyperthyroidism and ophthalmopathy. Amplified regions were TCR beta CDR3 sequences from RNA transcripts. An initial round of RT-PCR targeting the TCR CDR3 relied on the HTBI primer set. TCRdb reprocessed the multiplex PCR reads with MiXCR, giving one entry per CDR3 protein. This table has 200,000 to 300,000 distinct CDR3 sequences, around 24% appearing once. Sequenced sample: blood. All receptors come from a middle-aged woman with Graves' ophthalmopathy.

The chain links TRBV30 to TRBJ1-1; unclear D gene. The CDR3 has 13 residues. CDR1 is GTSNPN, CDR2 SVGIG, per germline (reference sequence). V lost 0 bases to trimming and J lost 0 bases, with 5 bases between them. The CDR3 DNA reads TGTGCCTGGAGTGTAAAGCTGAACACTGAAGCTTTCTTT. Translation gives CAWSVKLNTEAFF. Together with reference TRBV30 and TRBJ1-1, the CDR3 gives the full variable domain: SQTIHQWPATLVQPVGSPLSLECTVEGTSNPNLYWYRQAAGRGLQLLFYSVGIGQISSEVPQNLSASRPQDRQFILSSKKLLLSDSGFYLCAWSVKLNTEAFFGQGTRLTVV.

This clonotype was seen ten or more times. V is TRBV28 and J is TRBJ1-2; D gene ambiguous. V lost 3 bases and J lost 4, with 15 bases in between. Germline V gene lookup returns CDR1 MDHEN and CDR2 SYDVKM. The CDR3 loop spans 15 amino acids. The CDR3 here is CASSFRVGQFYGYTF. The CDR3 region has the DNA TGTGCCAGCAGTTTCCGAGTTGGGCAGTTCTATGGCTACACCTTC.

The V gene is TRBV6-1, the J gene TRBJ2-2; TRBD2 agrees at 10 bases. Germline-derived CDR1 and CDR2 are MNHNS and SASEGT. Germline trimming cut 7 bases from V and 5 bases from J; bases unmatched to any gene: 7. The CDR3 sequence is 15 residues long. The CDR3 reads CASNELAGKTGELFF. CDR3 coding DNA: TGTGCCAGCAACGAACTAGCGGGAAAGACCGGGGAGCTGTTTTTT.

The genes are TRBV6-1 and TRBJ1-3; D is uncertain. The length of the CDR3 is 14 residues. Germline V gene sequence: CDR1 MNHNS, CDR2 SASEGT. V was trimmed by 5 bases and J by 0 bases, leaving 8 bases between them. As DNA, the CDR3 is TGTGCCAGCAGTCCCGATCACTCTGGAAACACCATATATTTT. This gives the protein CASSPDHSGNTIYF.

V gene TRBV27 combines with J gene TRBJ2-7; no firm D call. V was clipped by 6 bases and J by 6 bases, with 18 bases between them. Germline V CDR1 and CDR2: MNHEY, SMNVEV (reference sequence). The CDR3 extends over 14 amino acids. This chain's CDR3 is CASSLVGLLGEQYF. CDR3 sequence (DNA): TGTGCCAGCAGCTTAGTGGGCCTACTCGGCGAGCAGTACTTC.

This clonotype has ten or more counts. This chain links TRBV20-1 with TRBJ2-7, with D perhaps matching TRBD1 or TRBD2 (6 bases each). The length of the CDR3 is 17 residues. Germline V lookup: CDR1 DFQATT, CDR2 SNEGSKA (reference sequence). V dropped 6 bases and J dropped 1 base, with 25 bases sitting between them. DNA for the CDR3: TGCAGTGCCCGCTCCGTGGGAGGCCAGGGGCTTTCCTACGAGCAGTACTTC. It is translated as CSARSVGGQGLSYEQYF.

This clonotype appeared many times. The chain is built from TRBV5-1 and TRBJ1-5; no firm D call. The ends were cut back, 4 bases at V and 1 base at J, with 12 bases in the middle. This CDR3 region has 15 residues. In germline, CDR1 is SGHRS, CDR2 YFSETQ. This CDR3 reads CASSPDPGSNQPQHF. The CDR3 bases are TGCGCCAGCAGCCCAGACCCGGGGAGCAATCAGCCCCAGCATTTT.

This clonotype was seen ten or more times. The chain recombines TRBV30 with TRBJ1-1; TRBD1 matches at 8 bases. The CDR3 length is 14 residues. CDR1 and CDR2 from the germline V gene are GTSNPN and SVGIG (reference sequence). After removal of 0 bases from V and 2 bases from J, the junction contained 2 bases not matched to a gene. CDR3 coding DNA: TGTGCCTGGAGTGTCGGACAGGGCAACACTGAAGCTTTCTTT. Its protein is CAWSVGQGNTEAFF.

This clonotype was seen at least ten times. The chain links TRBV11-1 to TRBJ1-2; D perhaps matches TRBD1 (5 bases). V was shortened by 4 bases and J by 2 bases, with 17 bases between the two germline ends. CDR3 length equals 16 residues. Germline CDR1 reads SGHAT; CDR2 reads FQDESV (reference sequence). The CDR3 region has the DNA TGTGCCAGCAGCTCAGACAGACCAGAGGGCAACTATGGCTACACCTTC. Protein product: CASSSDRPEGNYGYTF.

This clonotype was recorded at least ten times. This chain links TRBV7-8 with TRBJ2-7; the D call may be TRBD1 or TRBD2 (5 bases each). The CDR3 is 15 residues long. Trimming removed 1 base from V and 0 bases from J, with 10 bases in between. CDR1 and CDR2 from the germline V gene are SGHVS and FQNEAQ. The chain's CDR3 is CASSLGGGISYEQYF. The CDR3 DNA sequence: TGTGCCAGCAGCTTAGGTGGGGGAATCTCCTACGAGCAGTACTTC.

This clonotype was detected ten times or more. This sequence joins TRBV19 and TRBJ2-7, with D unclear. This CDR3 is 14 amino acids long. V was pared by 7 bases and J by 0 bases, with 13 bases between. Germline V gene lookup returns CDR1 LNHDA and CDR2 SQIVND (reference sequence). The CDR3 protein is CASKRDVLSYEQYF. DNA for the CDR3: TGTGCCAGTAAAAGGGATGTCCTCTCCTACGAGCAGTACTTC.

This clonotype was seen repeatedly, ten times or more. The chain is built from TRBV19 and TRBJ2-4; D is perhaps TRBD1 (6 bases). V gave up 0 bases and J gave up 0 bases, with 21 bases separating them. The germline CDR1 and CDR2 sequences are LNHDA and SQIVND (reference sequence). The CDR3 is 20 amino acids. The CDR3 DNA is TGTGCCAGTAGTATAGAAGGAACTCGGGGCAGGGGCCTAGCCAAAAACATTCAGTACTTC. The encoded protein is CASSIEGTRGRGLAKNIQYF.

This clonotype was observed many times. V is TRBV6-2 or TRBV6-3 and J is TRBJ2-5; unclear D gene. Between the trimmed V and J ends, which lost 0 bases and 5 bases, there was a span of 4 bases. The CDR3 covers 12 residues. CDR1 MNHEY and CDR2 SVGEGT come from the germline V gene. The DNA for the CDR3 is TGTGCCAGCAGTTACTCGGCGGAGACCCAGTACTTC. Its translation is CASSYSAETQYF.

This clonotype came up a few times. The chain is built from TRBV15 and TRBJ2-7, with D perhaps matching TRBD2 (5 bases). Gene TRBJ2-1 matches the end of the DNA better, so the J call may be wrong. Per germline, CDR1 LNHNV and CDR2 YYDKDF (reference sequence). The CDR3 has 14 residues. Here the CDR3 DNA reads TGTGCCACCAGCAGCCTGGGTGAGGGAAACGAGCAGTTCTTC. Encoded protein: CATSSLGEGNEQFF.

The V and J genes are TRBV5-1 and TRBJ1-1, with D possibly TRBD1 on 6 matching bases. Per the germline V gene, CDR1 is SGHRS and CDR2 is YFSETQ. The V end was cut by 0 bases, the J end by 10 bases, with 13 bases between. This CDR3 contains 13 residues. CDR3 nucleotide sequence: TGCGCCAGCAGCTTGGAAGGACAGCCGCGAGCTTTCTTT. It translates to CASSLEGQPRAFF. The full variable domain, in which reference TRBV5-1 and TRBJ1-1 provide the parts outside the CDR3, is KAGVTQTPRYLIKTRGQQVTLSCSPISGHRSVSWYQQTPGQGLQFLFEYFSETQRNKGNFPGRFSGRQFSNSRSEMNVSTLELGDSALYLCASSLEGQPRAFFGQGTRLTVV.

This rearrangement joins TRBV4-1 to TRBJ2-7; D not certain. Germline CDR1 is MGHRA and CDR2 is YSYEKL. The CDR3 extends over 14 amino acids. V gave up 3 bases and J gave up 0 bases, with 9 bases separating them. In nucleotides, the CDR3 is TGCGCCAGCAGCCAGGGCGGCGGCTCCTACGAGCAGTACTTC. Encoded protein: CASSQGGGSYEQYF.

The chain combines TRBV29-1 with TRBJ1-1; the D is unclear. Germline-derived CDR1 and CDR2 are SQVTM and ANQGSEA. Between the trimmed V and J ends, which lost 6 bases and 1 base, there was a span of 15 bases. This CDR3 is 14 amino acids long. This CDR3 reads CSVGGPRRNTEAFF. CDR3 bases: TGCAGCGTCGGAGGCCCGCGCAGGAACACTGAAGCTTTCTTT.

This clonotype was counted many times. The genes are TRBV28 and TRBJ2-7; D possibly matches TRBD1 or TRBD2 (5 bases each). V was cut by 5 bases and J by 3 bases, with 17 bases left in between. The CDR3 loop spans 15 amino acids. CDR1 and CDR2 (germline): MDHEN, SYDVKM. The CDR3 loop is CASSPARDGDYEQYF. The CDR3 coding sequence is TGTGCCAGCAGTCCCGCCCGGGACGGGGACTACGAGCAGTACTTC.

This clonotype has at least ten counts. V usage is TRBV6-5 and J usage is TRBJ2-2; no reliable D call. Germline CDR1 reads MNHEY; CDR2 reads SVGAGI. The V end was cut by 2 bases, the J end by 0 bases, with 13 bases between. The CDR3 loop spans 17 amino acids. This CDR3 reads CASSYLETSANTGELFF. The CDR3 DNA is TGTGCCAGCAGTTACCTAGAGACAAGCGCGAACACCGGGGAGCTGTTTTTT.

At least ten counts were recorded for this clonotype. This chain uses TRBV4-1 with TRBJ2-5; 12 bases agree with TRBD2. Germline lookup yields CDR1 MGHRA and CDR2 YSYEKL. The V gene end was trimmed by 2 bases and the J gene end by 7 bases; junction bases not matched to a gene: 11. The CDR3 has 17 residues. CDR3 protein: CASSQPPLAGGPGTQYF. The CDR3 bases are TGCGCCAGCAGCCAACCCCCTCTAGCGGGAGGGCCCGGGACCCAGTACTTC.

The table lists this clonotype with many counts. The gene calls are TRBV20-1 and TRBJ1-1; no clear D. CDR1 DFQATT and CDR2 SNEGSKA come from the germline V gene (reference sequence). CDR3 length equals 10 residues. The V end was cut by 0 bases, the J end by 10 bases, with 6 bases between. CDR3 nucleotide sequence: TGCAGTGCTAGAGATCAGCGAGCTTTCTTT. Amino acid sequence: CSARDQRAFF.

As for this clonotype: At one boundary the junction diverges from the germline segment, which might be a read error. The chain carries TRBV12-3 or TRBV12-4 and TRBJ1-1, with D hard to call. The CDR3 consists of 14 residues. CDR3 protein: CASSRNSRNTKAFF. As DNA, the CDR3 is TGTGCCAGCAGCCGTAATTCTCGGAACACTAAAGCTTTCTTT.

This clonotype has a count of ten or more. The V call is TRBV6-4, the J call TRBJ1-6; D is unresolved. The length of the CDR3 is 13 residues. Germline V gives CDR1 MRHNA, CDR2 SNTAGT. Trimming pared 3 bases from V and 9 bases from J, leaving 9 bases between. The CDR3 nucleotides are TGTGCCAGCAGTGATGAGGGTGGTTCACCCCTCCACTTT. The encoded protein is CASSDEGGSPLHF.